The source of this T cell receptor beta chain is a study of blood T cell repertoires in COVID-19 (TCRdb year 2020). Background for the entire study: Collaborator samples came from the United States, Italy and Spain and covered acute and convalescent phases of COVID-19. A freely available public database, intended as a resource for researchers studying the immune response to SARS-CoV-2, is where the repertoires were released. The samples were drawn from the first 160 participants of the ongoing ImmuneRACE study and from 1,254 subjects provided by 6 global collaborators. Subjects who had been exposed to COVID-19, were actively infected with it, or had recovered from it provided the deeply sampled blood TCRbeta repertoires that made up the dataset. Where available, HLA class I and class II types were obtained from metadata supplied by the sample provider rather than from assay-based typing. The material from the prospective study consisted of cDNA or gDNA derived from T cells, B-cell-depleted T cells, or PBMCs. Sample metadata almost always included a de-identified subject ID, COVID-19 status, age in years and sex.

TCRbeta CDR3 regions were amplified from genomic DNA using the immunoSEQ Assay, a bias-controlled multiplex PCR. The published analysis was carried out like this. The number of nucleated cells in each sample was estimated by amplification of reference gene primers within the assay. Sequence reads were collapsed and filtered to measure the absolute abundance of every unique TCRbeta CDR3 rearrangement. Productive Simpson clonality was computed per sample as the square root of Simpson's diversity index over productive rearrangements. The table was pulled from immuneACCESS by TCRdb, which kept in-frame rearrangements only. Such tables lose some clones; where checked, under half of the loss comes from unresolved V genes, and the rest has no known cause. V, J and clone size were drawn from that table, and D and trimming were deduced from the DNA. The sample includes 300,000 to 400,000 clones, with around nine tenths observed a single time. The ten largest make up less than 1.5% of the sample.

Comments on this clone: No cognate antigen has been identified for it. The sample holds no much larger clone one base away, and base qualities are not on file.

Via the germline V gene (reference sequence), CDR1 is LGHDT and CDR2 YNNKEL. From its cysteine to its phenylalanine, the CDR3 spans 16 amino acids. Just the 48-base CDR3 DNA is kept, in frame starting at base 1. V is cut by 3 bases and J by 2 bases, and the space between the germline ends is 13 bases. Participants in the prospective study were aged roughly 18 to 100 years, lived in 20 to 30 United States geographic areas, and enrolled through a virtual design. To assign participants to cohorts, the prospective study relied on clinical history that participants themselves reported in a screening survey and a study questionnaire. Recovered participants in ImmuneRACE Cohort 3 were defined as having two consecutive negative NP/OP PCR tests, clearance from a healthcare professional, or resolution of symptoms. Each participant in the prospective study had whole blood, serum and a nasopharyngeal or oropharyngeal swab collected by mobile phlebotomists. Participants in the prospective study had the option to provide additional blood draws and questionnaires over an approximately 2-month period. Prospective study blood samples were shipped either frozen or at room temperature before DNA extraction.

Beyond this particular receptor, the publication reports: Clinical and demographic metadata were provided uncurated, with the amount varying by source and participant.

This TCR was recovered from a woman between 18 and 30 years old who had recovered from COVID-19. This chain joins TRBV3-1 (or the pseudogene TRBV3-2) to TRBJ1-4; the D gene lacks a confident call. Sequencing was done on a sample of PBMCs or T cells enriched from blood (not recorded which). The CDR3 amino acid sequence is: CASSHGGWRTNEKLFF. The sequence in DNA is TGTGCCAGCAGCCATGGAGGGTGGAGGACTAATGAAAAACTGTTTTTT.